This TCR beta chain comes out of a study of cytomegalovirus exposure and HLA in healthy donors. Findings and limits, study-wide: An analysis done earlier found most TCR beta V segments productive about 87% or about 30% of the time. Researchers reported that a few CMV-associated chains were confirmed in vitro as CMV antigen-specific. Sequencing depth across donors, presence/absence analyses assumed, was roughly uniform.

Though probably carrying unrecorded immune exposures, donors were nominally healthy at sampling. Comment on this clone: Its antigen is not known.

CDR3 length: 14 amino acids. Trimming removed 2 bases from V and 5 bases from J, with 12 bases in between. Germline CDR1 is KGHSH and CDR2 is LQKENI. The PCR contained 60 Vbeta and 13 Jbeta primers. Assay used: immunoSEQ multiplex PCR; TCRdb lists only in-frame clones, some missing. The table counts 35,000 to 45,000 clones; 3% to 4.5% lies in the top ten. The chain links TRBV18 to TRBJ1-1; tentatively, D is TRBD1 (5 bases). The sample taken for sequencing was PBMCs. This TCR was sampled from a male donor in good health and CMV-seronegative. CDR3 nucleotide sequence: TGTGCCAGCTCACCAGGCAGGGCGATGACTGAAGCTTTCTTT. This encodes CASSPGRAMTEAFF.